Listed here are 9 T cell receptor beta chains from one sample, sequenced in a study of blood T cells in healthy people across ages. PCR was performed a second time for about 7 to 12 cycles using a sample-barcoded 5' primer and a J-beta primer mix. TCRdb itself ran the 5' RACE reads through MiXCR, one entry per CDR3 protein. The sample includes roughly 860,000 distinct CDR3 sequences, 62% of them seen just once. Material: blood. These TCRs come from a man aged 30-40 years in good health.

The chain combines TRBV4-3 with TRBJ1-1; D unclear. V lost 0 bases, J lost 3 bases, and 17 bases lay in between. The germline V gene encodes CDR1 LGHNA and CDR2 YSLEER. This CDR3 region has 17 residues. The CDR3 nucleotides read TGCGCCAGCAGCCAAGATTCTGTACGGGTAAAGGACACTGAAGCTTTCTTT. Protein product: CASSQDSVRVKDTEAFF.

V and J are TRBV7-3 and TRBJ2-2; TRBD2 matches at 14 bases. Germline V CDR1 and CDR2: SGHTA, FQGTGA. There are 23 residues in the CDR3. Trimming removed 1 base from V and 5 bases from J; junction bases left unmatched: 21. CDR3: CASSLRGTLYPETSGGATGELFF. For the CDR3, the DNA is TGTGCCAGCAGCTTAAGAGGGACCCTGTACCCGGAGACTAGCGGGGGGGCGACCGGGGAGCTGTTTTTT. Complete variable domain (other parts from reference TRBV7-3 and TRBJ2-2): GAGVSQTPSNKVTEKGKYVELRCDPISGHTALYWYRQSLGQGPEFLIYFQGTGAADDSGLPNDRFFAVRPEGSVSTLKIQRTERGDSAVYLCASSLRGTLYPETSGGATGELFFGEGSRLTVL.

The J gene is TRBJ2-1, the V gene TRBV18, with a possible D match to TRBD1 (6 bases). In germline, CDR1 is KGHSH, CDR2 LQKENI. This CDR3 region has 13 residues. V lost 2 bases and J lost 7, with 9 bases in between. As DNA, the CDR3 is TGTGCCAGCTCACCAAATCAGGGGAATGAGCAGTTCTTC. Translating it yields CASSPNQGNEQFF.

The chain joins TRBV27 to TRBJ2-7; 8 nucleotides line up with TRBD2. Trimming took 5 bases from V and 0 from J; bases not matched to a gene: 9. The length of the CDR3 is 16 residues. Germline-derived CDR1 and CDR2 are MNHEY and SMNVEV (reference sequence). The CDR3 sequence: CASSPLSSGRSYEQYF. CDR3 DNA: TGTGCCAGCAGTCCCCTTTCTAGCGGGCGCTCCTACGAGCAGTACTTC.

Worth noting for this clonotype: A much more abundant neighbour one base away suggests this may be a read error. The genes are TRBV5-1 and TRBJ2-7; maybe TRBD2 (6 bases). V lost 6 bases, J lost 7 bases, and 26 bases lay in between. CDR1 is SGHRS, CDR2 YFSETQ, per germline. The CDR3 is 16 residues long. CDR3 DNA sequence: TGCGCCAGCACCGACATAGCGGTCGGCCCCTACAATGAGCAGTACTTC. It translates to CASTDIAVGPYNEQYF. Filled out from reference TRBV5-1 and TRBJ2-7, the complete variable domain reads KAGVTQTPRYLIKTRGQQVTLSCSPISGHRSVSWYQQTPGQGLQFLFEYFSETQRNKGNFPGRFSGRQFSNSRSEMNVSTLELGDSALYLCASTDIAVGPYNEQYFGPGTRLTVT.

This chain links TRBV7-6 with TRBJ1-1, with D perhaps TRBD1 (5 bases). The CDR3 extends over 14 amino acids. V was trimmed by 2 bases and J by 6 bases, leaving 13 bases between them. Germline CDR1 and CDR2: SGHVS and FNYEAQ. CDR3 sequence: CASSLLGPAAEAFF. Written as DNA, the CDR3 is TGTGCCAGCAGCTTACTGGGGCCGGCGGCTGAAGCTTTCTTT.

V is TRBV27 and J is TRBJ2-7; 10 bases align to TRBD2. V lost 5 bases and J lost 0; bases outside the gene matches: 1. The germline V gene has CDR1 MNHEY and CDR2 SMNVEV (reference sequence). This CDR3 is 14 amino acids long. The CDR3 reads CASSTSGASYEQYF. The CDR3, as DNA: TGTGCCAGCAGTACTAGCGGGGCCTCCTACGAGCAGTACTTC.

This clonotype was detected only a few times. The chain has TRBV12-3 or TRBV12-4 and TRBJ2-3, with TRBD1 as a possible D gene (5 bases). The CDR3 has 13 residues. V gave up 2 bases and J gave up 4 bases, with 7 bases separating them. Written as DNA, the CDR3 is TGTGCCAGCAGTTTAAAGGGGTCAGATACGCAGTATTTT. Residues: CASSLKGSDTQYF.

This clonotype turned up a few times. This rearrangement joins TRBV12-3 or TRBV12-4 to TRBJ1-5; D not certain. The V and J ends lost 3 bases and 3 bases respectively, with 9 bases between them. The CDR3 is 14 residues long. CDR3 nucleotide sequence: TGTGCCAGCAGTTTGGGGATAAACAATCAGCCCCAGCATTTT. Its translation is CASSLGINNQPQHF.